These 22 T cell receptor beta chains were all obtained from the same sample, sequenced in a study of T cell responses to AZD1222 COVID-19 vaccine. Sequencing used immunoSEQ multiplex PCR; TCRdb keeps in-frame clones, though not all of them. The table shows 150,000 to 200,000 clones, with just over 90% occurring only once. The sequencing here drew on peripheral blood, taken on day 0 of AZD1222 vaccination. Source of these receptors: an adult in good health.

This chain's CDR3 is CASSPSGGQETQYF. In nucleotides, the CDR3 is TGTGCCAGCTCACCAAGCGGGGGCCAAGAGACCCAGTACTTC. V is TRBV18 and J is TRBJ2-5; TRBD2 matches 8 bases. V shed 2 bases, J shed 1 base, and the junction held 0 bases outside the gene matches. The CDR3 has 14 residues. Germline CDR1 reads KGHSH; CDR2 reads LQKENI.

The chain has TRBV11-2 and TRBJ1-3, with 8 positions matching TRBD1. Germline CDR1 reads SGHAT; CDR2 reads FQNNGV. V gave up 6 bases and J gave up 3 bases; unmatched junction bases: 7. The CDR3 is made up of 15 amino acids. Here the CDR3 DNA reads TGTGCCAGCAGATTGGACAGGGTTAGTGGAAACACCATATATTTT. It yields the protein CASRLDRVSGNTIYF.

This chain links TRBV14 with TRBJ1-1; D gene uncertain. Trimming removed 1 base at V and 10 bases at J, with 10 bases between. Germline lookup yields CDR1 SGHDN and CDR2 FVKESK. CDR3 length: 12 amino acids. CDR3 bases: TGTGCCAGCAGCCAAGGGTTACTTGCAGCTTTCTTT. It is translated as CASSQGLLAAFF.

This chain joins TRBV29-1 and TRBJ2-1; 9 bases map to TRBD2. The CDR3 extends over 15 amino acids. V lost 4 bases and J lost 7; bases outside the gene matches: 11. Germline values: CDR1 SQVTM, CDR2 ANQGSEA. The CDR3 protein is CSVGGSAGGFNEQFF. The CDR3 bases are TGCAGCGTTGGTGGGTCTGCGGGGGGGTTTAATGAGCAGTTCTTC.

The chain has TRBV27 and TRBJ1-2; D call uncertain. Germline V gene data show CDR1 as MNHEY and CDR2 as SMNVEV (reference sequence). The CDR3 runs to 16 residues. The V end was cut by 3 bases, the J end by 8 bases, with 22 bases between. CDR3 in amino acids: CASSFGPAEYPRGYTF. The CDR3 DNA is TGTGCCAGCAGTTTTGGCCCGGCAGAATACCCGCGGGGCTACACCTTC.

The rearrangement uses TRBV6-1 and TRBJ1-2, with TRBD1 identical over 9 bases. The CDR3 consists of 17 residues. V dropped 3 bases and J dropped 1; count of bases not matched to a gene: 9. In germline, CDR1 is MNHNS, CDR2 SASEGT. CDR3 residues: CASSESGTGYFNYGYTF. The CDR3 nucleotides read TGTGCCAGCAGTGAGAGTGGGACAGGGTATTTTAACTATGGCTACACCTTC.

The V and J genes are TRBV5-1 and TRBJ2-1; D gene ambiguous. The CDR3 extends over 12 amino acids. Germline V gives CDR1 SGHRS, CDR2 YFSETQ. Trimming removed 0 bases at V and 3 bases at J, with 1 base between. The DNA of the CDR3 is TGCGCCAGCAGCTTGGACTACAATGAGCAGTTCTTC. Encoded protein: CASSLDYNEQFF.

V usage is TRBV7-9 and J usage is TRBJ1-1; D call uncertain. From germline, CDR1 is SEHNR and CDR2 FQNEAQ (reference sequence). Trimming shortened V by 5 bases and J by 1 base, and 5 bases separated the two germline ends. CDR3 length equals 12 residues. CDR3: CASSDPNTEAFF. The CDR3 nucleotides read TGTGCCAGCAGCGACCCGAACACTGAAGCTTTCTTT.

The chain is built from TRBV7-2 and TRBJ2-1; perhaps TRBD1 as D (6 bases). Trimming shortened V by 8 bases and J by 4 bases, and 15 bases separated the two germline ends. CDR1 and CDR2 from the germline V gene are SGHTA and FQGNSA. This CDR3 is built from 14 residues. CDR3 in DNA: TGTGCCAGCTCCGGGACAATAACTTACAATGAGCAGTTCTTC. It encodes CASSGTITYNEQFF.

This rearrangement joins TRBV5-8 to TRBJ2-2, with D possibly being TRBD1 (6 bases). The CDR3 is made up of 14 amino acids. Germline loops: CDR1 SGHTS, CDR2 YDEGEE. V lost 4 bases, J lost 8 bases, and 15 bases lay in between. The CDR3 DNA is TGTGCCAGCAGCCCACAGGGAATGGCTGGGGAGCTGTTTTTT. This translates into CASSPQGMAGELFF.

The V call is TRBV10-3, the J call TRBJ2-3; 11 bases line up with TRBD1. CDR1 and CDR2 from the germline V gene are ENHRY and SYGVKD. V dropped 8 bases and J dropped 2; count of bases not matched to a gene: 18. The CDR3 has 19 residues. The CDR3 is CAILQGQGDSTLITDTQYF. CDR3 nucleotides: TGTGCCATCCTACAGGGACAGGGGGATTCCACACTAATCACAGATACGCAGTATTTT.

The CDR3 DNA sequence: TGTGCCAGCAGTCCTCAGACAGATACGCAGTATTTT. It translates to CASSPQTDTQYF. This chain connects TRBV6-6 to TRBJ2-3; D gene uncertain. The V gene lost 5 bases and the J gene lost 3 bases, with 6 bases spanning the gap. This CDR3 is built from 12 residues. Germline V gene data show CDR1 as MNHNY and CDR2 as SVGAGI (reference sequence).

The chain combines TRBV4-2 with TRBJ1-2, with D perhaps matching TRBD1 (5 bases). This CDR3 is 14 amino acids long. Germline V lookup: CDR1 LGHNA, CDR2 YNFKEQ. V lost 1 base to trimming and J lost 8 bases, with 14 bases between them. CDR3 sequence reads: CASSQGGTSRGYTF. CDR3 coding DNA: TGTGCCAGCAGCCAAGGAGGGACTTCAAGGGGCTACACCTTC.

Here the CDR3 reads CASRGQTKNIQYF. In nucleotides, the CDR3 is TGTGCCAGCAGAGGACAGACCAAAAACATTCAGTACTTC. The rearrangement links TRBV27 to TRBJ2-4; D is possibly TRBD1 (6 bases). CDR1 and CDR2 from the germline V gene are MNHEY and SMNVEV (reference sequence). Trimming removed 6 bases from V and 2 bases from J, with 8 bases in between. The CDR3 runs 13 residues.

The chain links TRBV7-9 to TRBJ2-7; D might be TRBD1 (5 bases). From germline, CDR1 is SEHNR and CDR2 FQNEAQ (reference sequence). The CDR3 totals 14 residues. V lost 1 base, J lost 7 bases, and 14 bases lay in between. This CDR3 is CASSLEGVDGEQYF. The CDR3 nucleotides are TGTGCCAGCAGCTTAGAAGGGGTCGATGGTGAGCAGTACTTC.

The chain uses TRBV24-1 and TRBJ2-1; no firm D call. The CDR3 runs 13 residues. Germline V gives CDR1 KGHDR, CDR2 SFDVKD. The V gene lost 2 bases and the J gene lost 8 bases, with 9 bases spanning the gap. The CDR3 DNA reads as TGTGCCACCAGTGATTCTGGCTTCCATGAGCAGTTCTTC. This codes for CATSDSGFHEQFF.

In its sample, this clone was seen once. This sequence joins TRBV27 and TRBJ2-7, with 8 bases aligning to TRBD2. V lost 6 bases, J lost 6 bases, and 13 bases stayed unmatched. The length of the CDR3 is 15 residues. The germline gives CDR1 MNHEY, CDR2 SMNVEV (reference sequence). CDR3 sequence: CASSPLSGGTFEQYF. The DNA of the CDR3 is TGTGCCAGCAGCCCACTGAGCGGGGGTACCTTCGAGCAGTACTTC.

This clone has a single count. The V gene is TRBV6-2 or TRBV6-3, the J gene TRBJ1-1; no clear D. CDR1 MNHEY and CDR2 SVGEGT come from the germline V gene. V gave up 5 bases and J gave up 0 bases, with 7 bases separating them. The CDR3 covers 13 residues. This CDR3 is CASSILLNTEAFF. As DNA, the CDR3 is TGTGCCAGCAGTATATTGCTGAACACTGAAGCTTTCTTT.

The CDR3 DNA reads TGTGCCAGCTCACCACCCTTTGGCACCATATATTTT. Translated: CASSPPFGTIYF. The chain is built from TRBV18 and TRBJ1-3; D call uncertain. V gave up 0 bases and J gave up 9 bases, with 6 bases separating them. The CDR3 is 12 residues long. CDR1 KGHSH and CDR2 LQKENI come from the germline V gene.

CDR3 nucleotides: TGTGCCAGTACCAAGGGGGGGACGGCGGGGCCCCAGCATTTT. Its translation: CASTKGGTAGPQHF. The gene calls are TRBV19 and TRBJ1-5; tentatively, D is TRBD1 (6 bases). This CDR3 has 14 residues. Deletions cut 7 bases from V and 9 bases from J, with 19 bases between. CDR1 LNHDA and CDR2 SQIVND come from the germline V gene (reference sequence).

The chain has TRBV27 and TRBJ1-1, with 7 positions matching TRBD1. Germline values: CDR1 MNHEY, CDR2 SMNVEV (reference sequence). V lost 3 bases and J lost 4; bases outside the gene matches: 2. The CDR3 is made up of 13 amino acids. CDR3 nucleotides: TGTGCCAGCAGTTTGGCAGGGGGCACTGAAGCTTTCTTT. Residues: CASSLAGGTEAFF.

The chain joins TRBV4-1 to TRBJ2-1; 9 positions agree with TRBD2. The CDR3 extends over 12 amino acids. From germline, CDR1 is MGHRA and CDR2 YSYEKL. V lost 8 bases to trimming and J lost 7 bases; unmatched junction nucleotides: 3. The CDR3 sequence: CASGAGGNEQFF. The CDR3 DNA reads as TGCGCCAGCGGGGCGGGAGGGAATGAGCAGTTCTTC.